The 27 T cell receptor beta chains reported below all come from one sample, sequenced in a study of Graves' ophthalmopathy and Graves' hyperthyroidism (dated by TCRdb to the late 2010s). For sequencing, an Illumina HiSeq 2000 was employed. TCR beta CDR3 regions were amplified from RNA transcripts for repertoire sequencing. A first-round RT-PCR used HTBI primers with the Qiagen OneStep RT-PCR kit, followed by a second-round multiplex PCR, size selection and purification. In TCRdb, the public reads were trimmed at Q25 with fastp and aligned with MiXCR, with productive beta chains retained. Rows with a matching CDR3 protein are joined into one entry that keeps the most common DNA and genes. This sample holds 300,000 or so distinct CDR3 sequences; roughly 16% were observed only once. The ten largest clonotypes hold about 12% of the sample. The sample consisted of peripheral blood. The source is an adult man with Graves' ophthalmopathy.

This clonotype was recorded many times. The chain carries TRBV6-1 and TRBJ1-5; D is perhaps TRBD1 (6 bases). Germline V gene lookup returns CDR1 MNHNS and CDR2 SASEGT. V lost 2 bases to trimming and J lost 7 bases, with 12 bases between them. This CDR3 region has 14 residues. CDR3 in DNA: TGTGCCAGCAGTGAATTGGGGGCCAGGCAGCCCCAGCATTTT. Encoded protein: CASSELGARQPQHF.

This clonotype was detected ten times or more. The J gene is TRBJ1-2, the V gene TRBV19; D gene unclear. V gave up 4 bases and J gave up 8 bases, with 11 bases separating them. Germline V gene sequence: CDR1 LNHDA, CDR2 SQIVND (reference sequence). CDR3 length: 12 residues. In nucleotides, the CDR3 is TGTGCCAGTAGTACGACGGGCAGCGGCTACACCTTC. Its translation is CASSTTGSGYTF.

This clonotype was recorded at least ten times. The chain combines TRBV15 with TRBJ1-2, with D hard to call. The germline gives CDR1 LNHNV, CDR2 YYDKDF (reference sequence). The CDR3 is 15 amino acids. The V end was cut by 3 bases, the J end by 4 bases, with 15 bases between. The CDR3 DNA sequence: TGTGCCACCAGCAGTACAAGGGTAGCGTCCTATGGCTACACCTTC. It yields the protein CATSSTRVASYGYTF.

This clonotype showed up many times. This CDR3 is CASSRDRGSETQYF. CDR3 nucleotides: TGTGCCAGCAGTAGGGACAGGGGCAGCGAGACCCAGTACTTC. The chain combines TRBV6-5 with TRBJ2-5; 10 bases match TRBD1. CDR3 length: 14 residues. V was clipped by 5 bases and J by 5 bases; unmatched bases: 5. The germline V gene has CDR1 MNHEY and CDR2 SVGAGI.

This clonotype came up many times. This chain joins TRBV7-8 and TRBJ1-5; TRBD1 matches 9 bases. With 5 bases clipped from V and 5 bases from J, the junction kept 7 bases outside the gene matches. Germline values: CDR1 SGHVS, CDR2 FQNEAQ. The CDR3 is 15 residues long. CDR3 coding DNA: TGTGCCAGCAGCAGACCCCGGGACAGGGATCAGCCCCAGCATTTT. This sequence encodes CASSRPRDRDQPQHF. Complete variable domain (other parts from reference TRBV7-8 and TRBJ1-5): GAGVSQSPRYKVAKRGQDVALRCDPISGHVSLFWYQQALGQGPEFLTYFQNEAQLDKSGLPSDRFFAERPEGSVSTLKIQRTQQEDSAVYLCASSRPRDRDQPQHFGDGTRLSIL.

This clonotype has at least ten counts. The rearrangement links TRBV13 to TRBJ2-7, with D possibly being TRBD1 (5 bases). V was pared by 4 bases and J by 0 bases, with 13 bases between. Germline-derived CDR1 and CDR2 are PRHDT and FYEKMQ (reference sequence). This CDR3 comprises 15 residues. The CDR3 region is CASSSTELSSYEQYF. DNA for the CDR3: TGTGCCAGCAGCTCGACAGAACTGAGCTCCTACGAGCAGTACTTC.

This clonotype has a count of ten or more. This chain uses TRBV27 with TRBJ1-1; D may be TRBD1 (6 bases). Germline CDR1 reads MNHEY; CDR2 reads SMNVEV (reference sequence). The V end was cut by 3 bases, the J end by 1 base, with 12 bases between. CDR3 length equals 15 residues. CDR3 in amino acids: CASSFTGTPNTEAFF. CDR3 sequence (DNA): TGTGCCAGCAGTTTCACCGGGACACCGAACACTGAAGCTTTCTTT.

Only a few counts were recorded for this clonotype. At one end the junction does not follow the germline gene, possibly because of a read error. The genes are TRBV6-1 and TRBJ2-4; no definite D call. The CDR3 loop spans 14 amino acids. Germline CDR1 reads MNHNS; CDR2 reads SASEGT. The CDR3 DNA follows: TGTGCCAGCGGATTCCGGGCCCGCCCAAACTTTCAGTACTTC. It specifies CASGFRARPNFQYF.

This clonotype was counted at least ten times. V gene TRBV7-2 combines with J gene TRBJ1-1; unclear D gene. The V end lost 1 base, the J end lost 1 base, and 7 bases lay between the germline ends. Germline CDR1 SGHTA, CDR2 FQGNSA. This CDR3 is built from 14 residues. The CDR3 loop is CASSLVGGNTEAFF. CDR3 nucleotide sequence: TGTGCCAGCAGCTTAGTTGGAGGGAACACTGAAGCTTTCTTT.

This clonotype appeared many times. The rearrangement links TRBV12-3 or TRBV12-4 to TRBJ1-1; D may be TRBD1 (5 bases). The CDR3 sequence is 14 residues long. V was trimmed by 6 bases and J by 5 bases, leaving 16 bases between them. The CDR3 region has the DNA TGTGCCAGCAGCAGCGAAGGGGCGGGGACTGAAGCTTTCTTT. This sequence encodes CASSSEGAGTEAFF.

The chain carries TRBV2 and TRBJ2-2, with a possible D match to TRBD2 (6 bases). Trimming took 6 bases from V and 5 from J, leaving 16 bases between them. CDR1 and CDR2 (germline): SNHLY, FYNNEI. This CDR3 has 15 residues. The CDR3 sequence: CASSPRRGGTGELFF. DNA of the CDR3: TGTGCCAGCAGCCCTCGAAGGGGAGGAACCGGGGAGCTGTTTTTT.

As to this clonotype: The CDR3 ends on some other residue instead of the conserved phenylalanine or tryptophan, so this is likely a read error. The rearrangement uses TRBV5-1 and TRBJ1-1, with 9 positions matching TRBD1. V trimming: 4 bases; J trimming: 8 bases; junction bases outside the gene matches: 3. Looked up from germline, CDR1 is SGHRS and CDR2 is YFSETQ. This CDR3 spans 12 amino acids. For the CDR3, the DNA is TGCGCCAGCAGCGAGGGACAGGGAGAAGCTTTCCTT. It codes for CASSEGQGEAFL.

Turning to this clonotype: A much larger clone is a single base away; this may be a read error. This CDR3 is missing its conserved last phenylalanine or tryptophan, likely due to a read error. This CDR3 is CAIRHAGTGGGYGYTL. Here the CDR3 DNA reads TGTGCCATCAGGCACGCTGGGACAGGGGGCGGCTATGGCTACACCCTC. The chain has TRBV12-3 or TRBV12-4 and TRBJ1-2; 12 bases are shared with TRBD1. This CDR3 has 16 amino acids. V shed 10 bases and J 4 bases; nucleotides not matched to a gene: 13.

With regard to this clonotype: Possible read error: a much larger clone is one base away. The J gene is TRBJ1-6, the V gene TRBV2; possibly TRBD1 for D (5 bases). The germline V gene encodes CDR1 SNHLY and CDR2 FYNNEI. V was cut by 10 bases and J by 6 bases, with 16 bases left in between. The CDR3 loop spans 14 amino acids. The CDR3 sequence is CANRGARSNSPLHF. CDR3 bases: TGTGCCAACAGAGGGGCTCGGAGTAATTCACCCCTCCACTTT. Combining the CDR3 with reference TRBV2 and TRBJ1-6 gives the whole variable domain EPEVTQTPSHQVTQMGQEVILRCVPISNHLYFYWYRQILGQKVEFLVSFYNNEISEKSEIFDDQFSVERPDGSNFTLKIRSTKLEDSAMYFCANRGARSNSPLHFGNGTRLTVT.

This clonotype was detected many times. The chain recombines TRBV4-3 with TRBJ1-1, with D maybe TRBD1 (5 bases). V was cut by 0 bases and J by 4 bases, with 15 bases left in between. Germline assignment: CDR1 LGHNA and CDR2 YSLEER. The CDR3 extends over 16 amino acids. In DNA, the CDR3 is TGCGCCAGCAGCCAAGATTTTTTCGGGGGACGCACTGAAGCTTTCTTT. The encoded protein is CASSQDFFGGRTEAFF.

J is TRBJ2-5 and V is TRBV20-1; weak D call: TRBD1 (6 bases). Germline V CDR1 and CDR2: DFQATT, SNEGSKA (reference sequence). This CDR3 has 15 amino acids. V lost 0 bases to trimming and J lost 7 bases, with 18 bases between them. The CDR3 sequence is CSARELSRDMGTQYF. In DNA form, the CDR3 reads TGCAGTGCTAGAGAGTTGTCCCGGGACATGGGGACCCAGTACTTC.

This clonotype has a count of ten or more. V gene TRBV19 combines with J gene TRBJ2-7; tentatively, D is TRBD1 (6 bases). Germline-derived CDR1 and CDR2 are LNHDA and SQIVND (reference sequence). The V end lost 3 bases, the J end lost 3 bases, and 12 bases lay between the germline ends. The CDR3 has 14 amino acids. CDR3 protein: CASSIPGEDYEQYF. CDR3 nucleotide sequence: TGTGCCAGTAGTATCCCAGGGGAAGACTACGAGCAGTACTTC.

This clonotype was seen ten or more times. V is TRBV19 and J is TRBJ1-2; D unclear. Germline CDR1 and CDR2: LNHDA and SQIVND (reference sequence). V was shortened by 4 bases and J by 7 bases, with 10 bases between the two germline ends. This CDR3 spans 12 amino acids. Here the CDR3 reads CASSTGLRGYTF. The DNA of the CDR3 is TGTGCCAGTAGTACGGGGTTGCGTGGCTACACCTTC.

This clonotype was recorded at least ten times. The chain uses TRBV7-9 and TRBJ1-2; D possibly corresponds to TRBD1 (6 bases). The CDR3 consists of 14 residues. Trimming pared 8 bases from V and 2 bases from J, leaving 15 bases between. Germline V gives CDR1 SEHNR, CDR2 FQNEAQ (reference sequence). The CDR3 region has the DNA TGTGCCAGCCTTCAGGGGCAGGGAAACTATGGCTACACCTTC. This translates into CASLQGQGNYGYTF.

This clonotype has at least ten counts. The V and J genes are TRBV2 and TRBJ1-5; D is possibly TRBD1 (6 bases). CDR3 length: 13 amino acids. Trimming stripped 6 bases from V and 6 bases from J, with 12 bases between. CDR1 and CDR2 (germline): SNHLY, FYNNEI. This chain's CDR3 is CASSYEQGQPQHF. The CDR3 nucleotides are TGTGCCAGCAGCTATGAACAGGGTCAGCCCCAGCATTTT.

In this sample, this clonotype turned up many times. This chain links TRBV4-1 with TRBJ2-5; 11 nucleotides agree with TRBD2. The junction had 2 bases not matched to a gene; V was cut back by 1 base and J by 4 bases. Germline V gene sequence: CDR1 MGHRA, CDR2 YSYEKL. CDR3 length equals 15 residues. In nucleotides, the CDR3 is TGCGCCAGCAGCCAAGTAGCGGGGGGGAGAGAGACCCAGTACTTC. Protein: CASSQVAGGRETQYF.

This clonotype was seen many times. This chain connects TRBV11-1 to TRBJ1-6; D gene uncertain. The CDR3 is made up of 15 amino acids. Germline V lookup: CDR1 SGHAT, CDR2 FQDESV (reference sequence). Trimming cost V 5 bases and J 10 bases, with 18 bases left between them. The CDR3 spells CASSVEAFEGSPLHF. The CDR3 DNA is TGTGCCAGCAGCGTCGAGGCGTTCGAAGGATCACCCCTCCACTTT.

In its sample, this clonotype was seen many times. V is TRBV7-2 and J is TRBJ1-6; 7 nucleotides align to TRBD1. Germline assignment: CDR1 SGHTA and CDR2 FQGNSA. J was trimmed by 10 bases and V by 5 bases; bases with no gene match: 14. The CDR3 covers 16 residues. The CDR3 loop is CASSPGQDEPRSPLHF. The CDR3 region has the DNA TGTGCCAGCAGCCCCGGACAGGATGAGCCACGCTCACCCCTCCACTTT.

This clonotype was counted at least ten times. The CDR3 here is CASSLVGRVFTEAFF. The CDR3 DNA follows: TGTGCCAGCAGCTTAGTCGGAAGGGTATTTACTGAAGCTTTCTTT. The chain couples TRBV7-2 to TRBJ1-1; D not certain. This CDR3 comprises 15 residues. V lost 1 base and J lost 5, with 14 bases in between. Per the germline V gene, CDR1 is SGHTA and CDR2 is FQGNSA.

This clonotype has at least ten counts. The chain combines TRBV6-5 with TRBJ1-6; 7 bases match TRBD1. Germline V lookup: CDR1 MNHEY, CDR2 SVGAGI. The CDR3 is made up of 17 amino acids. Trimming cost V 0 bases and J 5 bases; bases outside gene matches: 7. The CDR3 here is CASSYSTGSHHNSPLHF. The DNA for the CDR3 is TGTGCCAGCAGTTACTCGACAGGGAGTCATCATAATTCACCCCTCCACTTT.

This clonotype was counted ten times or more. One base away lies a much larger clone, so this may be a sequencing read error. The chain joins TRBV12-3 or TRBV12-4 to TRBJ2-7; a possible D gene is TRBD1 (6 bases). There are 15 residues in the CDR3. V was trimmed by 8 bases and J by 5 bases, leaving 22 bases between them. CDR3 coding DNA: TGTGCCAGCGGCCACCTCTCGGGCAGGGACAACGAGCAGTACTTC. Protein product: CASGHLSGRDNEQYF.

This clonotype was seen at least ten times. This rearrangement joins TRBV6-5 to TRBJ2-7; 7 bases are shared with TRBD2. In germline, CDR1 is MNHEY, CDR2 SVGAGI. With 6 bases clipped from V and 12 bases from J, the junction kept 17 bases outside the gene matches. The CDR3 loop spans 14 amino acids. CDR3: CASSLSSGHMLLYF. The CDR3 region has the DNA TGTGCCAGCAGCTTATCTAGCGGCCATATGTTATTGTACTTC.